The 8 T cell receptor beta chains reported below all come from one sample, sequenced in a study of tumor-infiltrating lymphocytes in primary liver carcinoma. Taking about 18-32 mg of unsorted bulk tissue, the authors co-extracted RNA and DNA. Starting material of about 450 ng total RNA yielded TCR beta cDNA via a constant-region primer. Amplification in three nested multiplex PCR rounds with slightly modified ARM-PCR gave rise to TCR beta libraries. Researchers ran the first two PCR rounds for roughly 11 cycles each with TRBV1-TRBV30 forward primers and a C-beta reverse primer. Each CDR3 protein gets one entry after TCRdb re-called the multiplex PCR reads with MiXCR. The sample holds some 110,000 distinct CDR3 sequences; roughly three fifths are singletons and the top ten take roughly 8%. Material: liver tumor tissue from sampling region 3. Subset here: tumor region T3, left-lateral pole. Receptor source: a woman aged 60-75 years with primary liver carcinoma and hepatitis B virus infection.

This clonotype was recorded many times. J is TRBJ2-1 and V is TRBV21-1; the table's D call of TRBD1 was not tested on the DNA. TRBV21-1 is recorded as a pseudogene. The CDR3 totals 19 residues. The CDR3 DNA follows: TGTGCCAGCACCCCGAAGGGGCAGGACCGGGACGGGACGTACAATGAGCAGTTCTTC. Its protein product is CASTPKGQDRDGTYNEQFF.

About this clonotype: A clone one base away is much larger, so this may be a read error. The CDR3 here is CASSQVRGQSEAFF. DNA of the CDR3: TGCGCCAGCAGCCAAGTCCGCGGGCAGTCAGAAGCTTTCTTT. The chain joins TRBV4-1 to TRBJ1-1; D call uncertain. CDR1 and CDR2 from the germline V gene are MGHRA and YSYEKL. The CDR3 loop spans 14 amino acids. V was cut by 1 base and J by 8 bases, with 14 bases left in between.

Regarding this clonotype: The junction departs from the called germline gene at one end, perhaps through a read error. This rearrangement joins TRBV6-1 to TRBJ2-7; 10 positions agree with TRBD2. The CDR3 totals 14 residues. In germline, CDR1 is MNHNS, CDR2 SASEGT. The CDR3 here is CTSRDLAGDYEQYF. The CDR3 DNA sequence: TGTACCAGCAGGGACCTAGCGGGAGATTACGAGCAGTACTTC.

There are many counts of this clonotype. This rearrangement joins TRBV11-2 to TRBJ2-5, with 11 bases identical to TRBD2. The length of the CDR3 is 14 residues. CDR1 is SGHAT, CDR2 FQNNGV, per germline. V was pared by 4 bases and J by 2 bases, with 0 bases of the junction left unmatched. The CDR3 DNA is TGTGCCAGCAGCTGGACTAGCGGGCAAGAGACCCAGTACTTC. Translation: CASSWTSGQETQYF.

V gene TRBV29-1 combines with J gene TRBJ1-1; D is undetermined. Germline CDR1 is SQVTM and CDR2 is ANQGSEA. V shed 7 bases and J shed 12 bases, with 24 bases lying between them. CDR3 length equals 13 residues. As DNA, the CDR3 is TGCAGCGCCCCTGGTAGGGCCGACTCGGGGACTTTCTTT. Its protein product is CSAPGRADSGTFF.

Ten or more counts support this clonotype. The gene calls are TRBV2 and TRBJ2-3; D is unresolved. Germline assignment: CDR1 SNHLY and CDR2 FYNNEI. The CDR3 loop spans 11 amino acids. V dropped 6 bases and J dropped 6 bases, with 7 bases sitting between them. The CDR3 DNA reads TGTGCCAGCAGCTCAACGGATACGCAGTATTTT. Protein product: CASSSTDTQYF.

The chain couples TRBV29-1 to TRBJ2-3, with no clear D. The tail of the sequence fits TRBJ1-5 better, so the J call may be wrong. CDR3 length: 15 amino acids. Per the germline V gene, CDR1 is SQVTM and CDR2 is ANQGSEA. The CDR3 sequence: CSVSLGRGATDTQHF. The CDR3 bases are TGCAGCGTTTCCTTAGGGCGCGGAGCCACAGATACGCAGCATTTT.

This clonotype was seen a handful of times. The gene calls are TRBV28 and TRBJ1-2; tentatively, D is TRBD1 (5 bases). V gave up 6 bases and J gave up 0 bases, with 14 bases separating them. The CDR3 extends over 15 amino acids. Germline CDR1 is MDHEN and CDR2 is SYDVKM. CDR3 amino acids: CASSPQGEANYGYTF. The CDR3 DNA reads as TGTGCCAGCAGCCCCCAGGGCGAGGCTAACTATGGCTACACCTTC.